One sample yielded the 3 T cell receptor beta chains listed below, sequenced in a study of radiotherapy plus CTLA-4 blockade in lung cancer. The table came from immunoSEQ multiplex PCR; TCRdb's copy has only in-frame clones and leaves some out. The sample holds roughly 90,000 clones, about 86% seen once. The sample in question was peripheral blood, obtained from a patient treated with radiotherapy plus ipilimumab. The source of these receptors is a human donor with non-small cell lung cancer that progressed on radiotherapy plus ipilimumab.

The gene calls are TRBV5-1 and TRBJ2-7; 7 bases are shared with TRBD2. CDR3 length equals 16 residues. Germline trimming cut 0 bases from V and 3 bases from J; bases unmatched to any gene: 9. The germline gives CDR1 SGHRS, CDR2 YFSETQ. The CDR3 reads CASSLASSGTNYEQYF. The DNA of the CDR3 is TGCGCCAGCAGCTTGGCTTCGAGCGGGACTAACTACGAGCAGTACTTC.

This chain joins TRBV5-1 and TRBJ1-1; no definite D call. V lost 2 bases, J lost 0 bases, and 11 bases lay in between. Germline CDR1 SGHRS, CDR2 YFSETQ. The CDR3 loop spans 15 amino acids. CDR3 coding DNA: TGCGCCAGCAGCTTCGAGTGGAATGTGAACACTGAAGCTTTCTTT. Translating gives CASSFEWNVNTEAFF.

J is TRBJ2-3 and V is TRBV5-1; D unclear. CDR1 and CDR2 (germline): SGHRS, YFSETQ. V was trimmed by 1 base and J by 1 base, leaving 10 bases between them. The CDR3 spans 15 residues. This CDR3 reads CASSLQTRGTDTQYF. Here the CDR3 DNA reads TGCGCCAGCAGCTTGCAAACGCGTGGCACAGATACGCAGTATTTT.